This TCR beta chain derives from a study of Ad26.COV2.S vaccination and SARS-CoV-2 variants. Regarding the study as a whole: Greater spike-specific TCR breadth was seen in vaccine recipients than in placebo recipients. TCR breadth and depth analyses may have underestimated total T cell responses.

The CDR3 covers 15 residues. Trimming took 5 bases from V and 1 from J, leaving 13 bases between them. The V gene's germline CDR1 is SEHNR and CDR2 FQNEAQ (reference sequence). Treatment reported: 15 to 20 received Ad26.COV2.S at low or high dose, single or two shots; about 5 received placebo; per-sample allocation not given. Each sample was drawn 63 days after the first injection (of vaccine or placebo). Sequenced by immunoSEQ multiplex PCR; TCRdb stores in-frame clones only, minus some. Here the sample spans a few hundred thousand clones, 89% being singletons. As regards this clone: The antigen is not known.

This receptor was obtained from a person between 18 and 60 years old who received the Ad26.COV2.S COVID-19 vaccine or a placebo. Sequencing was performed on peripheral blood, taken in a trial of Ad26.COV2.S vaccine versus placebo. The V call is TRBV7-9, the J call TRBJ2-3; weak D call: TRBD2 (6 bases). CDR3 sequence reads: CASSPLAVGTDTQYF. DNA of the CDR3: TGTGCCAGCAGCCCACTAGCTGTGGGCACAGATACGCAGTATTTT.